The entry below describes one T cell receptor (beta chain). This clone occurred a few times. Its antigen is not yet known. No base-level quality is on record; no much larger clone is a single base apart. Compared with germline, V lacks 0 bases and J lacks 4 bases; bases without a gene match: 6. The germline V gene (reference sequence) sets CDR1 to MNHEY and CDR2 to SMNVEV. The CDR3 runs 16 residues from the cysteine to the phenylalanine. The DNA shown is the 48-base CDR3, in frame from base 1. The record originates from a study of beta chain features in type 1 diabetes (dated by TCRdb to the late 2010s). A note on the overall study: Mean age, gender distribution, total cell number and subset yield were not different between patients and healthy donors. A total of some 110 million sorted cells were examined across all samples, and the number of cells per subset was strongly correlated with RNA yield. The study compared the TCRB repertoires of sorted circulating CD4+ T cell subsets in recently diagnosed type 1 diabetes patients with those in matched healthy donors. Regulatory and stem cell-like memory subsets were obtained from only 8 patients and roughly 8 healthy donors, while naive and central memory subsets were obtained from all 28 donors. Results the study describes overall, beyond this receptor: Naive, central memory and regulatory TCRB repertoires appeared more similar among patients than among healthy donors. Shorter templates might have been favored by PCR, but patient and control samples were amplified and corrected together, so both groups would have been affected equally by any skew. A moderate but significant shortening of TCRB CDR3 length was observed in type 1 diabetes patients in all four CD4+ subsets. Fewer insertions and more nucleotide deletions at VDJ recombination sites were observed in patients with type 1 diabetes, implying thymic rearrangement abnormalities. Because cDNA was sequenced instead of genomic DNA, highly expressing activated cells could be over-represented, though the groups showed no difference in activation or CD3 levels. HLA sub-analyses involved small numbers of individuals, so any influence of HLA type on TCRB rearrangement remained unresolved.

All of the isolated RNA was reverse transcribed with the High Capacity cDNA Reverse Transcription Kit, so expressed TCRB transcripts were sequenced. Deep immunoSEQ sequencing was performed on naive, central memory and regulatory T cell samples, with an average of roughly 3.5 million total reads per sample. Sorted cells were lysed in RLT buffer and RNA was extracted with DNase-treated RNeasy Micro or Mini kits, depending on cell number. Each cell subset was processed separately to prevent cross-contamination, with patient and healthy donor samples processed together. The immunoSEQ multiplex PCR was used to amplify TCRB sequences from cDNA, yielding 87-bp fragments that span the CDR3 region. Sequencing of the amplicons was done on the Illumina HiSeq platform. Per the authors' processing: Synthetic template baselines were used to correct PCR bias computationally, reads within Hamming distance 2 were collapsed together, and singletons that could not be merged were discarded. By aligning reads against IMGT, V, D and J genes, CDR3 length, and insertions or deletions at six rearrangement sites were assigned. Within each subset, clonotype counts were normalized to sorted cell number, after which true diversity and Gini coefficients were computed with the tcR R package. The overlap coefficient, calculated on TCRB nucleotide sequences, was used to measure repertoire sharing. Not all clones reach the TCRdb copy of this immuneACCESS table, which keeps in-frame sequences only. Checked studies attribute under half of the gap to unresolved V genes and leave the rest unexplained. V and J calls and clone size are copied from that table; D and trimming were computed from the DNA. Present in this sample are about 160,000 clones, roughly 9% of which were seen just once. About 0.7% of the sample comes from the top ten.

From each donor, a single peripheral blood sample of approximately 0.11 L on average was drawn into heparinised tubes. A BD FACSAria II was used to sort naive, central memory, regulatory and stem cell-like memory CD4+ T cells with a panel that included CD45RO, CCR7, CD25, CD127, CD95 and CD27. A purity above 95% was achieved for all sorted populations. PBMCs were isolated right away by Lymphoprep density gradient centrifugation and were stained directly, without culture. So that batch effects would be minimized, each experiment stained and sorted samples in pairs, pairing one healthy donor with one patient.

The rearrangement combines TRBV27 with TRBJ2-7; a stretch of 10 junction bases matches TRBD2. The sample comprised central memory CD4+ T cells from blood. The sequence was collected from a woman in her 30s with type 1 diabetes. The DNA sequence is TGTGCCAGCAGTTTATCCTGGCTAGCGGGAGTGTACGAGCAGTACTTC. Its translation reads: CASSLSWLAGVYEQYF.